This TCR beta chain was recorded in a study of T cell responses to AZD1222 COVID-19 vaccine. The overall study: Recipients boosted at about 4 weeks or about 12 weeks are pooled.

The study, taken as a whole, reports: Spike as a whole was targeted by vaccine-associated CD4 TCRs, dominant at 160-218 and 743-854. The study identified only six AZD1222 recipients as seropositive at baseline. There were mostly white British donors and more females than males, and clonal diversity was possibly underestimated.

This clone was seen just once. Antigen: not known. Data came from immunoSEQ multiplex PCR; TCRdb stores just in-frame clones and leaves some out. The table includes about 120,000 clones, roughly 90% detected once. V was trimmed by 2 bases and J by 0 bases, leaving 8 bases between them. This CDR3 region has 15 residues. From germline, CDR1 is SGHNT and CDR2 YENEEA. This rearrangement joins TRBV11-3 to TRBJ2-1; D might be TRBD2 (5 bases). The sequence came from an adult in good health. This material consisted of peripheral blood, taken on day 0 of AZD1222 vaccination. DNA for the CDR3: TGTGCCAGCAGCTTAAAGCGGAGCTCCTACAATGAGCAGTTCTTC. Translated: CASSLKRSSYNEQFF.